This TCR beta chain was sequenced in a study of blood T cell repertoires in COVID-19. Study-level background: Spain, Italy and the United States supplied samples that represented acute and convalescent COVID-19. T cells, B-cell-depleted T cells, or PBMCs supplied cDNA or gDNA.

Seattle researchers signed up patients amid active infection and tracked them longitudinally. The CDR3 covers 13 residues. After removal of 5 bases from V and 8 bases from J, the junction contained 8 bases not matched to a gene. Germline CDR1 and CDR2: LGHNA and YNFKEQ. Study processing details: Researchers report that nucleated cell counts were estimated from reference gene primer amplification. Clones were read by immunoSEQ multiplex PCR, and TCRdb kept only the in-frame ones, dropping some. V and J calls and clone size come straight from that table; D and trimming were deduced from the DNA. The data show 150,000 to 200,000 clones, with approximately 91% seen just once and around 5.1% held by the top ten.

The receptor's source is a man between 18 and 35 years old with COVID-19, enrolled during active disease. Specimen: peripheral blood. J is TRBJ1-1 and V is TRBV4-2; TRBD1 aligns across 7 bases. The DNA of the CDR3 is TGTGCCAGCAGCTTTACAGGGGTAGGGGAAGCTTTCTTT. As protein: CASSFTGVGEAFF.